This entry is about one T cell receptor beta chain. This clone was seen only a few times. This receptor's antigen is unknown. Per-base qualities were not stored, and no clone one base away is much larger. This sample is drawn from a study of cytomegalovirus exposure and HLA in healthy donors (dated by TCRdb to 2016 to 2017). Some background on the complete study: According to a later analysis, one platform produced both the 120 validation repertoires and the 666 repertoires of the first cohort. The study aimed to test whether signatures of past pathogen exposure could be identified by cataloging public T cell receptors. A separate validation cohort of 90 to 150 different subjects was used in addition to the roughly 720-subject first cohort. High-throughput TCR immunosequencing, statistical association of individual TCRs with disease status, and machine learning were combined to predict cytomegalovirus infection status.

V is pared back by 1 base and J by 4 bases, with 17 bases lying between the germline termini. CDR1 and CDR2, per the germline V gene, are MGHRA and YSYEKL. Taken from cysteine to phenylalanine, the CDR3 has 17 residues. The DNA shown is the 51-base CDR3, in frame from base 1. The donors were included in the validation cohort of over a hundred subjects, a group kept apart from the approximately 650-subject first cohort. Overall results and qualifications from the work: In the study, 164 TCR beta chains were listed as associated with cytomegalovirus. According to the authors, the approach could potentially be generalized to other disease states and immunological phenotypes. The validation cohort had no HLA typing available for a later analysis, so co-occurrence within that cohort was assessed over all 130 or so repertoires. In vitro tests confirmed that three of the cytomegalovirus-associated TCR beta chains recognize cytomegalovirus antigens. Across donors, most TCR sequences were observed very rarely, whereas some public TCRs were present in many individuals. The classifier was reported to diagnose cytomegalovirus status with high specificity and sensitivity in both the original cohort and the validation cohort. Subsequent analysis determined that TCRs grouped into clusters in the first cohort also showed a tendency toward co-occurrence across the roughly 120 validation repertoires, and 85% to 95% of cluster scores exceeded 0.

The library was made by the immunoSEQ multiplex PCR assay. On the study's bioinformatics: To diagnose cytomegalovirus status from the catalog of TCR beta chain sequences, a statistical classification framework was built. This is the immuneACCESS table as TCRdb keeps it, with only in-frame sequences that have V and J called. A part of the clones is gone; compared with another copy, unresolved V genes explain less than half, and the rest is unexplained. V and J calls and clone size come straight from that table; D and trimming were deduced from the DNA. The sample contains 200,000 to 250,000 clones, 75% to 90% of them found a single time. In total, the top ten clones hold over 12% of the sample.

The V and J segments used are TRBV4-1 and TRBJ2-1; no confident D gene assignment can be made. Input material: PBMCs. The source is a woman in her twenties or thirties in good health and CMV-seropositive. The CDR3 loop reads CASSQADLGFTYNEQFF. The nucleotides are TGCGCCAGCAGCCAAGCCGATCTAGGGTTTACTTACAATGAGCAGTTCTTC.